This T cell receptor (beta chain) stems from a study of CD8 T cells in Susac syndrome. Germline CDR1 GTSNPN, CDR2 SVGIG (reference sequence). The CDR3 totals 13 residues. Trimming pared 3 bases from V and 4 bases from J, leaving 12 bases between. With random hexamers, roughly 0.45 to 1 ug RNA was reverse transcribed. One entry per CDR3 protein results from TCRdb running MiXCR on the immunoSEQ multiplex PCR reads. The sample holds roughly 130,000 distinct CDR3 sequences, around 94% seen once. In Susac syndrome patients, recently defined diagnostic criteria for definite or probable disease were met. FACS was used to enrich TEMRA cells, whereas the CD8+ and CD4+ T cells were obtained by negative isolation.

The chain couples TRBV30 to TRBJ2-5; no reliable D call. The TCR comes from a human donor with Susac syndrome. Sequenced sample: CD8+ T cells from PBMCs. The CDR3 DNA is TGTGCCTGGAGATACGCAGGTCGAGAGACCCAGTACTTC. This encodes CAWRYAGRETQYF. Full variable domain (remainder filled in from reference TRBV30 and TRBJ2-5): SQTIHQWPATLVQPVGSPLSLECTVEGTSNPNLYWYRQAAGRGLQLLFYSVGIGQISSEVPQNLSASRPQDRQFILSSKKLLLSDSGFYLCAWRYAGRETQYFGPGTRLLVL.